A selection of T cell receptor beta chains follows, all from one sample in a study of T-cell memory formation after mild COVID-19. TCRdb processed the 5' RACE reads anew with MiXCR; each CDR3 protein has one entry. The sample comprises more than 400,000 distinct CDR3 sequences, 15% to 20% of which are singletons, and around 12% rests with the top ten. The material sequenced was PBMCs or a T cell subset sorted from them (not recorded which). These TCRs come from an adult woman who had mild COVID-19 (a few samples of this study predate the infection). Cell type and time point are not known. The CDR3 runs from the conserved cysteine through the conserved F or W. Each record gives: CDR3 protein, CDR3 DNA, J gene, clone size, D gene, V gene. A D gene is named only where the DNA matches it firmly. Clone size is stated in some rows and not others, as once, few, many or a class when expanded.

CDR3: CASIPRGHSNQPQHF; DNA: TGTGCCAGCATCCCAAGGGGGCATAGCAATCAGCCCCAGCATTTT; J: TRBJ1-5; size: NA; D: TRBD1; V: TRBV6-2/TRBV6-3
CDR3: CASSYMDRYYEQYF; DNA: TGTGCCAGTAGTTATATGGACAGATACTACGAGCAGTACTTC; J: TRBJ2-7; size: NA; D: NA; V: TRBV19
CDR3: CASSFSGRASGETQYF; DNA: TGTGCCAGCAGTTTTAGCGGGAGGGCTTCGGGAGAGACCCAGTACTTC; J: TRBJ2-5; size: NA; D: TRBD2; V: TRBV12-3/TRBV12-4
CDR3: CAWSPGNPNQPQHF; DNA: TGTGCCTGGAGTCCTGGAAACCCCAATCAGCCCCAGCATTTT; J: TRBJ1-5; size: few; D: NA; V: TRBV30
CDR3: CASSEDFAQETQYF; DNA: TGTGCCAGCAGCGAAGACTTCGCCCAAGAGACCCAGTACTTC; J: TRBJ2-5; size: NA; D: NA; V: TRBV2
CDR3: CASDIGINEQFF; DNA: TGTGCCAGCGATATAGGGATCAATGAGCAGTTCTTC; J: TRBJ2-1; size: NA; D: NA; V: TRBV6-6
CDR3: CVSVRDQETQYF; DNA: TGTGTTAGTGTGAGAGACCAAGAGACCCAGTACTTC; J: TRBJ2-5; size: few; D: NA; V: TRBV7-9
CDR3: CASSKGVTYEQYF; DNA: TGTGCCAGCAGCAAAGGAGTGACCTACGAGCAGTACTTC; J: TRBJ2-7; size: few; D: NA; V: TRBV21-1
CDR3: CASSPNGGNPTFQQFF; DNA: TGCGCCAGCAGCCCTAACGGGGGAAATCCGACCTTCCAGCAGTTCTTC; J: TRBJ2-1; size: NA; D: NA; V: TRBV5-1
CDR3: CASSREGQKYGYTF; DNA: TGCGCCAGCAGTAGGGAGGGACAGAAGTATGGCTACACCTTC; J: TRBJ1-2; size: few; D: TRBD1; V: TRBV5-1
CDR3: CATSDSVFYEQYF; DNA: TGTGCCACCAGTGATTCGGTATTTTACGAGCAGTACTTC; J: TRBJ2-7; size: few; D: NA; V: TRBV24-1
CDR3: CASSQEIDNSPLHF; DNA: TGTGCCAGCAGCCAAGAGATAGATAATTCACCCCTCCACTTT; J: TRBJ1-6; size: NA; D: NA; V: TRBV4-2
CDR3: CASSPPRDRDYTGELFF; DNA: TGTGCCAGCAGTCCGCCCCGGGACAGGGATTACACCGGGGAGCTGTTTTTT; J: TRBJ2-2; size: NA; D: TRBD1; V: TRBV12-3/TRBV12-4
CDR3: CASSAGRRIYEQYF; DNA: TGTGCCAGCAGCGCGGGCCGAAGAATCTACGAGCAGTACTTC; J: TRBJ2-7; size: few; D: NA; V: TRBV11-3
CDR3: CASSLVGGTTGELFF; DNA: TGTGCCAGCAGCTTAGTGGGCGGGACCACCGGGGAGCTGTTTTTT; J: TRBJ2-2; size: NA; D: NA; V: TRBV7-2
CDR3: CAWSGTTDTQYF; DNA: TGTGCCTGGAGTGGTACCACAGATACGCAGTATTTT; J: TRBJ2-3; size: NA; D: NA; V: TRBV30
CDR3: CASSPEGYGYTF; DNA: TGTGCCAGCTCACCAGAGGGATATGGCTACACCTTC; J: TRBJ1-2; size: NA; D: NA; V: TRBV18
CDR3: CASSLRGSLQGAYEQYF; DNA: TGTGCCAGCAGTTTACGAGGTAGTCTACAGGGGGCTTACGAGCAGTACTTC; J: TRBJ2-7; size: few; D: TRBD1; V: TRBV12-3/TRBV12-4